The clone carrying this T cell receptor beta chain showed up many times. Its antigen is still unknown. The data derive from a study of T cell repertoires in cytomegalovirus infection. Study background: The authors used CMV epitopes that were HLA-C-restricted (recently identified) and HLA-B-restricted (well studied). Evidence of both CMV infection and a matching HLA type came from public TCR beta signatures.

TCRdb redid the calling of the reads with MiXCR, one entry per CDR3 protein. The table has some 62,000 distinct CDR3 sequences, 20% to 25% seen once. Study-wide results and caveats: Summed frequency of public TCR beta families distinguished CMV carriers with the relevant HLA.

This CDR3 region has 12 residues. The V end lost 3 bases, the J end lost 9 bases, and 9 bases lay between the germline ends. Germline V lookup: CDR1 SEHNR, CDR2 FQNEAQ (reference sequence). This TCR came from a human donor in good health (CMV status not recorded). Some clones in this sample may be carry-over from other donors' samples. Sequenced material: CD8+ T cells from cultured PBMCs, taken from culture after CMV antigen stimulation. The V call is TRBV7-9, the J call TRBJ2-1; D possibly matches TRBD1 or TRBD2 (5 bases each). CDR3 DNA sequence: TGTGCCAGCAGCTTTGGGACGGGTGAGCAGTTCTTC. Protein: CASSFGTGEQFF. Based on the CDR3 plus reference TRBV7-9 and TRBJ2-1, the full variable domain is DTGVSQNPRHKITKRGQNVTFRCDPISEHNRLYWYRQTLGQGPEFLTYFQNEAQLEKSRLLSDRFSAERPKGSFSTLEIQRTEQGDSAMYLCASSFGTGEQFFGPGTRLTVL.